What follows are 2 T cell receptor beta chains derived from one specimen sequenced in a study of T cells expressing NK-cell markers. TCRdb reprocessed the 5' RACE reads and stores each CDR3 protein as one record, lacking DNA. This sample's clone table lists 90,000 to 130,000 distinct CDR3 sequences. The sample consisted of blood T cells: a sorted CD56 or NKG2C T cell subset, CD4+ or CD8+ T cells, or bulk PBMC T cells (not recorded which). The receptors here all came from a woman between 18 and 70 years old in good health.

The chain links TRBV10-3 to TRBJ1-2; TCRdb designates TRBD1, a call that cannot be tested without DNA. The CDR3 length is 14 residues. Per the germline V gene, CDR1 is ENHRY and CDR2 is SYGVKD. CDR3 region: CAISDPAGDYGYTF.

This sequence joins TRBV7-6 and TRBJ2-2. The CDR3 covers 13 residues. Looked up from germline, CDR1 is SGHVS and CDR2 is FNYEAQ. CDR3 sequence: CASSFGLSGELFF.